The T cell receptor beta chain described here comes from a study of T cells in Graves' hyperthyroidism and ophthalmopathy. This CDR3 region has 13 residues. CDR1 is ENHRY, CDR2 SYGVKD, per germline. Germline trimming cut 9 bases from V and 7 bases from J; bases unmatched to any gene: 9. Template material for amplifying TCR beta CDR3 regions consisted of RNA transcripts. The primer set for the first-round RT-PCR of the TCR CDR3 was HTBI. TCRdb re-derived calls from the multiplex PCR reads in MiXCR, one entry per CDR3 protein. The table shows approximately 590,000 distinct CDR3 sequences, with about half occurring only once. This clonotype occurred a few times.

The sequenced sample consisted of peripheral blood or thyroid tissue (not recorded which). The chain employs TRBV10-3 and TRBJ2-7; 10 bases map to TRBD1. This clonotype was sampled from a woman in her late teens or twenties with Graves' hyperthyroidism. In DNA form, the CDR3 reads TGTGCCATGTCCGGGACAGGGGACAGGGAGCAGTACTTC. Translated, it gives CAMSGTGDREQYF.